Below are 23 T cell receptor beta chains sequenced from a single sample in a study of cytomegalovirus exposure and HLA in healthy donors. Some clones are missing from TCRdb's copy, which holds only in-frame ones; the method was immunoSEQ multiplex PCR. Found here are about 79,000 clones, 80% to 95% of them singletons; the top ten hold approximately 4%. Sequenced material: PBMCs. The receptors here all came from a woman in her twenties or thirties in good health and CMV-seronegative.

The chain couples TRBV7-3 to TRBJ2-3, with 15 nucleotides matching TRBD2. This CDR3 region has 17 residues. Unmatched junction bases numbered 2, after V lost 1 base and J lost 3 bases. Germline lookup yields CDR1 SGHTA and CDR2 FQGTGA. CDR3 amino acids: CASSLIGTSGRTDTQYF. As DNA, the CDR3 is TGTGCCAGCAGCTTAATAGGGACTAGCGGGAGGACAGATACGCAGTATTTT.

CDR3 amino acids: CASSGLAGVADTQYF. Here the CDR3 DNA reads TGTGCCAGCAGTGGACTAGCGGGAGTAGCAGATACGCAGTATTTT. The chain has TRBV6-1 and TRBJ2-3, with 12 bases matching TRBD2. The CDR3 is made up of 15 amino acids. V dropped 4 bases and J dropped 4; count of bases not matched to a gene: 3. Looked up from germline, CDR1 is MNHNS and CDR2 is SASEGT.

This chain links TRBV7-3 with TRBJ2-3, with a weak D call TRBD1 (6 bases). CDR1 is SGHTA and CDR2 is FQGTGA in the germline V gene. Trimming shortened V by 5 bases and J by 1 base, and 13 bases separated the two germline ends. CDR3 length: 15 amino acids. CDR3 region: CASSQMGAGTDTQYF. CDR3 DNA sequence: TGTGCCAGCAGCCAAATGGGGGCGGGCACAGATACGCAGTATTTT.

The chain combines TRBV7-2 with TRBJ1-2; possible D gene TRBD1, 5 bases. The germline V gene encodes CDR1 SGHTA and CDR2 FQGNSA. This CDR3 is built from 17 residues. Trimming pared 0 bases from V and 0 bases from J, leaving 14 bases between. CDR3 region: CASSLAFGQVPNYGYTF. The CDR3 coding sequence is TGTGCCAGCAGCTTAGCTTTCGGACAAGTTCCTAACTATGGCTACACCTTC. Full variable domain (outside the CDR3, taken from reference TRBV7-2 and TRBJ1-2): GAGVSQSPSNKVTEKGKDVELRCDPISGHTALYWYRQSLGQGLEFLIYFQGNSAPDKSGLPSDRFSAERTGGSVSTLTIQRTQQEDSAVYLCASSLAFGQVPNYGYTFGSGTRLTVV.

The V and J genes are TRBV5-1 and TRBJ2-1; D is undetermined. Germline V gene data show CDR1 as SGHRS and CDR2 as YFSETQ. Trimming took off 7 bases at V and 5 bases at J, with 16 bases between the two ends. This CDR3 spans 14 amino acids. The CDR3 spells CASQRSSRNNEQFF. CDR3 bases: TGCGCCAGCCAAAGATCCTCTAGAAACAATGAGCAGTTCTTC.

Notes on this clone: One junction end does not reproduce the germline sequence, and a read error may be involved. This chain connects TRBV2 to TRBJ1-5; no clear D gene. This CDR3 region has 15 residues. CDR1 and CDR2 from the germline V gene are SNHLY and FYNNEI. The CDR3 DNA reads TGTGCCAGCAGGGAAGCCCCCCAAAGCAATCAGCCCCAGCATTTT. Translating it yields CASREAPQSNQPQHF. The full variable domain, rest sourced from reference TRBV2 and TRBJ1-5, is EPEVTQTPSHQVTQMGQEVILRCVPISNHLYFYWYRQILGQKVEFLVSFYNNEISEKSEIFDDQFSVERPDGSNFTLKIRSTKLEDSAMYFCASREAPQSNQPQHFGDGTRLSIL.

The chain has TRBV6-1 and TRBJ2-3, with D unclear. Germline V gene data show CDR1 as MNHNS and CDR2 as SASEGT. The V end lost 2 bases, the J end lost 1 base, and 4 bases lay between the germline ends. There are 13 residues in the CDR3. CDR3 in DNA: TGTGCCAGCAGTGAACGGGGCACAGATACGCAGTATTTT. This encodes CASSERGTDTQYF.

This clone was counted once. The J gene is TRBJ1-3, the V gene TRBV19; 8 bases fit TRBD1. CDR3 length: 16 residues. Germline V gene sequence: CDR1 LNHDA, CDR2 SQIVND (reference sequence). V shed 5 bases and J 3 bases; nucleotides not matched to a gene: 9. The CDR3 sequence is CASSPRSGGNGNTIYF. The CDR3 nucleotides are TGTGCCAGTAGTCCCCGGTCAGGGGGCAATGGAAACACCATATATTTT. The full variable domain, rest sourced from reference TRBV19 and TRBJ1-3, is DGGITQSPKYLFRKEGQNVTLSCEQNLNHDAMYWYRQDPGQGLRLIYYSQIVNDFQKGDIAEGYSVSREKKESFPLTVTSAQKNPTAFYLCASSPRSGGNGNTIYFGEGSWLTVV.

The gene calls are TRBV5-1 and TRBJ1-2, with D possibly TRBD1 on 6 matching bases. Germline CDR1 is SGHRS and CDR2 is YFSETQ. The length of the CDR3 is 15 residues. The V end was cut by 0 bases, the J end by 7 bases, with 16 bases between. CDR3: CASSLAPGAFGGYTF. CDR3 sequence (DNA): TGCGCCAGCAGCTTGGCCCCAGGGGCGTTCGGTGGCTACACCTTC.

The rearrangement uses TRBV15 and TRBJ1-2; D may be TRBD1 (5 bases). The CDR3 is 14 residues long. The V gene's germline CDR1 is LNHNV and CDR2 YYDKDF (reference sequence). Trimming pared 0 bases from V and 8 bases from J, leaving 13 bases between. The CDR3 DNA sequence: TGTGCCACCAGCAGAGATAAGGGGCCGGAGGGCTACACCTTC. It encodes CATSRDKGPEGYTF. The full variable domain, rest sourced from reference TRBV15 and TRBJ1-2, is DAMVIQNPRYQVTQFGKPVTLSCSQTLNHNVMYWYQQKSSQAPKLLFHYYDKDFNNEADTPDNFQSRRPNTSFCFLDIRSPGLGDTAMYLCATSRDKGPEGYTFGSGTRLTVV.

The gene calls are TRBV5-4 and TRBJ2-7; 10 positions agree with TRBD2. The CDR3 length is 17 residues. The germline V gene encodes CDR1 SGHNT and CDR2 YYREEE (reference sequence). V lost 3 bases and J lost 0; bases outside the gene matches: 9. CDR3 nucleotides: TGTGCCAGCAGCTCGAGCTTAGCGGGGGGTTTCTCCTACGAGCAGTACTTC. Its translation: CASSSSLAGGFSYEQYF.

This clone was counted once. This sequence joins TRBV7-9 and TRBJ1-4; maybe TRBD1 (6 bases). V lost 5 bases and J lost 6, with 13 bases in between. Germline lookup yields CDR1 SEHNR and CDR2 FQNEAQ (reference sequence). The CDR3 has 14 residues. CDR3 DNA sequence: TGTGCCAGCAGCCCCGGGGGGGGCGATGAAAAACTGTTTTTT. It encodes CASSPGGGDEKLFF.

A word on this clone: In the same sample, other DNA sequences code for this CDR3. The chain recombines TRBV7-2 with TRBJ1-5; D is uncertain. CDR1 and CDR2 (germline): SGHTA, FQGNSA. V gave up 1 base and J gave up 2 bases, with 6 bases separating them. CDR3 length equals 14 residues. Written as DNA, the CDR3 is TGTGCCAGCAGCTTAGGAGGCGGCAATCAGCCCCAGCATTTT. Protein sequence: CASSLGGGNQPQHF.

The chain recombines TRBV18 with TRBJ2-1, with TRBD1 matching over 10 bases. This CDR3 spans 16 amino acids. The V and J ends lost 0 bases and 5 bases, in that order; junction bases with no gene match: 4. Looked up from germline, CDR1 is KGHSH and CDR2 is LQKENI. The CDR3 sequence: CASSPPGTGAHNEQFF. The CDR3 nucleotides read TGTGCCAGCTCACCACCCGGGACAGGGGCACACAATGAGCAGTTCTTC. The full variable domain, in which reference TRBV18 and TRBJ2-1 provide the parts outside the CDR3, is NAGVMQNPRHLVRRRGQEARLRCSPMKGHSHVYWYRQLPEEGLKFMVYLQKENIIDESGMPKERFSAEFPKEGPSILRIQQVVRGDSAAYFCASSPPGTGAHNEQFFGPGTRLTVL.

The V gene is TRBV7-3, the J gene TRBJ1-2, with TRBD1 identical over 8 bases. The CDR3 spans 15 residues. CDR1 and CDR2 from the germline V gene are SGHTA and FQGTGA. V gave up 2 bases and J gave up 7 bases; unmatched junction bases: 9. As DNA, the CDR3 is TGTGCCAGCAGCTTACACCCCGGACAGGGCTCTGGCTACACCTTC. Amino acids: CASSLHPGQGSGYTF. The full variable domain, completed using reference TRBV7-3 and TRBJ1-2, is GAGVSQTPSNKVTEKGKYVELRCDPISGHTALYWYRQSLGQGPEFLIYFQGTGAADDSGLPNDRFFAVRPEGSVSTLKIQRTERGDSAVYLCASSLHPGQGSGYTFGSGTRLTVV.

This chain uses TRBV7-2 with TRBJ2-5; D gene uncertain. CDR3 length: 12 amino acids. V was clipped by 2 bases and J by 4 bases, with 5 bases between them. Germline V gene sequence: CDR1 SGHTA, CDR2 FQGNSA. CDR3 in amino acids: CASSLSAETQYF. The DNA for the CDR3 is TGTGCCAGCAGCTTAAGCGCAGAGACCCAGTACTTC. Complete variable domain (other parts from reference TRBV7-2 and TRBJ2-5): GAGVSQSPSNKVTEKGKDVELRCDPISGHTALYWYRQSLGQGLEFLIYFQGNSAPDKSGLPSDRFSAERTGGSVSTLTIQRTQQEDSAVYLCASSLSAETQYFGPGTRLLVL.

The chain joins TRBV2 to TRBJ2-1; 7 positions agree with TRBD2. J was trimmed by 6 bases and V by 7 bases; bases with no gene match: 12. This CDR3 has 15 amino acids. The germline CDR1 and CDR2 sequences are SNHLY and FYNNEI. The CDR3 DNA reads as TGTGCCAGCATTCCGCTAGCGGTTTCGGTCAATGAGCAGTTCTTC. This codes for CASIPLAVSVNEQFF.

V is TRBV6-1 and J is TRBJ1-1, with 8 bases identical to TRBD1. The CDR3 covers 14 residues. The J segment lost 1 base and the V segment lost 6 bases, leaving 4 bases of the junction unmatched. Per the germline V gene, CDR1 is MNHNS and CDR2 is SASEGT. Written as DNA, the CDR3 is TGTGCCAGCAGGTACGGGACAGGGAACACTGAAGCTTTCTTT. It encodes CASRYGTGNTEAFF.

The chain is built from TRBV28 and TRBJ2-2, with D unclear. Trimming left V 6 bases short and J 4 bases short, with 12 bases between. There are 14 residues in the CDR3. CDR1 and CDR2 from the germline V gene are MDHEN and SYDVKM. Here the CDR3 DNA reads TGTGCCAGCAGCCCATCCCTTAGCACCGGGGAGCTGTTTTTT. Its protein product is CASSPSLSTGELFF. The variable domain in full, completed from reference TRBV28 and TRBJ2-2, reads DVKVTQSSRYLVKRTGEKVFLECVQDMDHENMFWYRQDPGLGLRLIYFSYDVKMKEKGDIPEGYSVSREKKERFSLILESASTNQTSMYLCASSPSLSTGELFFGEGSRLTVL.

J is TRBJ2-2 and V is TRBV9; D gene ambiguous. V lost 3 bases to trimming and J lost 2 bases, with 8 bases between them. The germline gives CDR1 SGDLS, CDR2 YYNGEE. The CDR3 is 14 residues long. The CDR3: CASSGDPNTGELFF. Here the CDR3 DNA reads TGTGCCAGCAGCGGAGATCCTAACACCGGGGAGCTGTTTTTT.

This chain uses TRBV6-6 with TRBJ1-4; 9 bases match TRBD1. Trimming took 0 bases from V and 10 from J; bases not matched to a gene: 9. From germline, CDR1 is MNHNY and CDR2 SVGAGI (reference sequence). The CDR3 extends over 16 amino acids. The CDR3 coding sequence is TGTGCCAGCAGTTACTCGTCGCGACAGGGGGGGGTAAAACTGTTTTTT. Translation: CASSYSSRQGGVKLFF.

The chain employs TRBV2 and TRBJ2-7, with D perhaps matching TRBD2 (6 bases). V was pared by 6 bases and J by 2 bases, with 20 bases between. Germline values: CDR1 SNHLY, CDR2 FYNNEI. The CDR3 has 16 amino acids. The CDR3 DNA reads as TGTGCCAGCAGGGGAGGCCGGGACCCTGCGGCCTACGAGCAGTACTTC. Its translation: CASRGGRDPAAYEQYF.

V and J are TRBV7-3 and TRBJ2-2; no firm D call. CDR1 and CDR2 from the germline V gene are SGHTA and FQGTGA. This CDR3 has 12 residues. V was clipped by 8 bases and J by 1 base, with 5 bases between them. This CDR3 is CASGENTGELFF. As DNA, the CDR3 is TGTGCCAGCGGAGAGAACACCGGGGAGCTGTTTTTT.